This is a list of T cell receptor beta chains from one sample in a study of blood T cell repertoires in COVID-19. TCRdb keeps only in-frame clones here, not all; method: immunoSEQ multiplex PCR. The sample holds around 300,000 clones, 86% seen once. Sequencing was done on a sample of peripheral blood. The receptors originated from a young woman with active or convalescent COVID-19. Both conserved end residues are part of each CDR3. D genes are given only for firm matches. Size is omitted from some rows. Given values are once, few, many or a class for expanded clones.

>TRBV5-4|-|TRBJ1-2|-|13
CASSPNRDYGYTF
TGTGCCAGCAGCCCGAACAGGGACTATGGCTACACCTTC
>TRBV19|-|TRBJ2-7|TRBD2|15
CASSPLAGGVYEQYF
TGTGCCAGTAGTCCACTAGCGGGGGGGGTTTACGAGCAGTACTTC
>TRBV25-1|-|TRBJ1-1|-|15
CASSDSTEGDTEAFF
TGTGCCAGCAGTGACTCGACTGAGGGGGACACTGAAGCTTTCTTT
>TRBV9|few|TRBJ2-7|TRBD2|13
CASGTGLAREQYF
TGTGCCAGCGGGACGGGACTAGCGCGTGAGCAGTACTTC
>TRBV2|-|TRBJ1-1|-|11
CASRLNTEAFF
TGTGCCAGCAGACTCAACACTGAAGCTTTCTTT
>TRBV6-6|-|TRBJ1-1|-|14
CASRPGQPSTEAFF
TGTGCCAGCAGACCAGGACAGCCATCCACTGAAGCTTTCTTT
>TRBV30|-|TRBJ2-3|TRBD2|14
CAWRLAGGRDTQYF
TGTGCCTGGAGACTAGCGGGGGGCAGAGATACGCAGTATTTT
>TRBV7-9|once|TRBJ2-1|-|14
CASSSTDRTNEQFF
TGTGCCAGCAGCTCCACCGACAGGACCAATGAGCAGTTCTTC
>TRBV27|-|TRBJ1-1|-|14
CASSLGLFGTEAFF
TGTGCCAGCAGTCTCGGACTCTTCGGCACTGAAGCTTTCTTT
>TRBV5-4|-|TRBJ2-7|-|13
CASSLAYGGEQYF
TGTGCCAGCAGCCTGGCTTACGGGGGCGAGCAGTACTTC
>TRBV7-2|-|TRBJ2-7|TRBD2|17
CASSFREGPAAGYEQYF
TGTGCCAGCAGCTTTAGGGAGGGACCAGCCGCTGGCTACGAGCAGTACTTC
>TRBV5-5|-|TRBJ2-7|-|14
CASSRSEPSYEQYF
TGTGCCAGCAGTCGGTCGGAGCCGTCCTACGAGCAGTACTTC
>TRBV18|-|TRBJ1-2|-|14
CASSTRSANYGYTF
TGTGCCAGCTCAACTCGGTCTGCTAACTATGGCTACACCTTC
>TRBV21-1|-|TRBJ2-3|-|13
CASRDSRTDTQYF
TGTGCCAGCCGAGACAGTCGAACAGATACGCAGTATTTT
>TRBV7-8|-|TRBJ2-7|-|15
CASSLGGGSFYEQYF
TGTGCCAGCAGCTTAGGCGGAGGAAGTTTCTACGAGCAGTACTTC
>TRBV7-8|-|TRBJ1-1|-|14
CASSLGYMNTEAFF
TGTGCCAGCAGCTTAGGATACATGAACACTGAAGCTTTCTTT
>TRBV6-1|-|TRBJ1-2|-|14
CASSEVRALYGYTF
TGTGCCAGCAGTGAAGTGAGGGCGCTATATGGCTACACCTTC
>TRBV19|-|TRBJ2-1|TRBD2|15
CASRSGGGIYNEQFF
TGTGCCAGTAGGAGCGGGGGAGGGATTTACAATGAGCAGTTCTTC
>TRBV10-3|-|TRBJ2-6|TRBD1|17
CAISSGQPNSGANVLTF
TGTGCCATCAGCTCGGGACAGCCTAACTCTGGGGCCAACGTCCTGACTTTC
>TRBV5-4|-|TRBJ2-2|-|14
CASSSGGITGELFF
TGTGCCAGCAGCTCAGGGGGGATCACCGGGGAGCTGTTTTTT
>TRBV15|-|TRBJ1-1|-|17
CATSTLTGLRVDTEAFF
TGTGCCACCAGCACGTTGACGGGTCTCAGGGTTGACACTGAAGCTTTCTTT
>TRBV15|-|TRBJ1-2|-|14
CATSRDQGYYGYTF
TGTGCCACCAGCAGAGATCAGGGGTACTATGGCTACACCTTC
>TRBV6-5|-|TRBJ1-2|-|13
CASSYRRVEGYTF
TGTGCCAGCAGTTACAGGCGGGTAGAGGGCTACACCTTC
>TRBV25-1|once|TRBJ2-1|TRBD2|16
CASSEFGGGSYNEQFF
TGTGCCAGCAGTGAATTCGGGGGGGGATCCTACAATGAGCAGTTCTTC
>TRBV7-9|-|TRBJ1-6|-|14
CASSRGQPDSPLHF
TGTGCCAGCAGCCGCGGACAGCCCGATTCACCCCTCCACTTT
>TRBV7-2|-|TRBJ2-3|TRBD2|16
CASKVGASGGTDTQYF
TGTGCCAGCAAAGTAGGGGCTAGCGGGGGCACAGATACGCAGTATTTT
>TRBV5-1|-|TRBJ1-1|-|15
CASSAGGGGNTEAFF
TGCGCCAGCAGCGCCGGGGGTGGAGGGAACACTGAAGCTTTCTTT
>TRBV4-3|-|TRBJ1-6|-|18
CASSLTRVEAVGNSPLHF
TGCGCCAGCAGCCTGACCAGGGTAGAAGCCGTGGGTAATTCACCCCTCCACTTT
>TRBV19|-|TRBJ1-5|TRBD1|16
CASTLRGVGDNQPQHF
TGTGCCAGTACCCTCAGGGGGGTCGGGGACAATCAGCCCCAGCATTTT
>TRBV28|-|TRBJ2-7|-|11
CATGQYYEQYF
TGTGCCACCGGACAGTACTACGAGCAGTACTTC
>TRBV18|-|TRBJ2-1|-|14
CASSPQGGTHEQFF
TGTGCCAGCTCACCCCAGGGGGGAACACATGAGCAGTTCTTC
>TRBV18|once|TRBJ1-2|-|14
CASSPGGNNYGHTF
TGTGCCAGCTCACCGGGTGGAAATAACTATGGCCACACCTTC
>TRBV10-3|few|TRBJ1-6|-|15
CAISERQALNSPLHF
TGTGCCATCAGTGAGCGGCAGGCCCTTAATTCACCCCTCCACTTT
>TRBV27|-|TRBJ1-2|TRBD1|13
CASSLDRRQGYTF
TGTGCCAGCAGTTTGGACAGGAGGCAAGGCTACACCTTC
>TRBV19|-|TRBJ2-2|TRBD1|16
CASSIVAGGNTGELFF
TGTGCCAGTAGTATAGTTGCAGGGGGCAACACCGGGGAGCTGTTTTTT
>TRBV12-1|-|TRBJ1-4|-|16
CASSSRLDRPYEKLFF
TGTGCCAGCAGCTCGCGATTGGACAGACCCTATGAAAAACTGTTTTTT
>TRBV15|-|TRBJ2-6|-|17
CATSRKDSSAGANVLTF
TGTGCCACCAGCAGAAAGGACTCTTCCGCTGGGGCCAACGTCCTGACTTTC
>TRBV30|-|TRBJ2-5|-|15
CAWSGGFGAPETQYF
TGTGCCTGGAGCGGTGGCTTTGGGGCCCCGGAGACCCAGTACTTC
>TRBV5-1|-|TRBJ2-2|-|15
CASSLEQTITGELFF
TGCGCCAGCAGCTTGGAACAGACTATCACCGGGGAGCTGTTTTTT
>TRBV27|-|TRBJ1-4|TRBD1|15
CASTPFWDRNEKLFF
TGTGCCAGCACCCCTTTTTGGGACAGGAATGAAAAACTGTTTTTT
>TRBV20-1|-|TRBJ2-5|-|12
CSASPQSETQYF
TGCAGTGCTAGTCCCCAGTCAGAGACCCAGTACTTC
>TRBV19|-|TRBJ1-6|TRBD1|14
CASSIDRGTSPLHF
TGTGCCAGTAGTATCGACAGGGGTACTTCACCCCTCCACTTT
>TRBV3-1/TRBV3-2|-|TRBJ2-7|-|11
CASGGAREQYF
TGTGCCAGCGGGGGGGCCAGGGAGCAGTACTTC
>TRBV6-6|-|TRBJ2-2|-|13
CASRGANTGELFF
TGTGCCAGCCGGGGAGCGAACACCGGGGAGCTGTTTTTT
>TRBV18|-|TRBJ1-1|-|15
CASSRGGTSNTEAFF
TGTGCCAGCTCACGGGGGGGAACCTCCAACACTGAAGCTTTCTTT
>TRBV4-3|-|TRBJ1-2|-|15
CASSQDVLGARGYTF
TGCGCCAGCAGCCAGGACGTCTTGGGGGCGCGTGGCTACACCTTC
>TRBV2|few|TRBJ2-2|TRBD1|14
CASRGTGGTGELFF
TGTGCCAGCAGGGGGACAGGGGGCACCGGGGAGCTGTTTTTT
>TRBV2|-|TRBJ2-7|TRBD1|14
CASSTGTDSYEQYF
TGTGCCAGCAGCACCGGGACAGACTCCTACGAGCAGTACTTC
>TRBV3-1/TRBV3-2|-|TRBJ1-1|-|14
CASSHAGRNTEAFF
TGTGCCAGCAGCCATGCCGGGAGGAACACTGAAGCTTTCTTT
>TRBV30|few|TRBJ2-7|TRBD2|12
CAWKRGSYEQYF
TGTGCCTGGAAGCGGGGCTCCTACGAGCAGTACTTC
>TRBV6-6|few|TRBJ1-4|-|12
CASNRQTEKLFF
TGTGCCAGCAACCGACAGACTGAAAAACTGTTTTTT